This entry lists 20 T cell receptor beta chains sequenced from one sample in a study of blood T cell repertoires in COVID-19. Profiling relied on immunoSEQ multiplex PCR, and the TCRdb table lists in-frame clones only, not all of them. The repertoire holds tens of thousands of clones, with approximately 86% as singletons. The material sequenced was peripheral blood. The receptors come from a man in his sixties with acute or convalescent COVID-19.

The J gene is TRBJ2-1, the V gene TRBV6-5, with TRBD1 as a possible D gene (6 bases). From germline, CDR1 is MNHEY and CDR2 SVGAGI. V shed 2 bases and J shed 4 bases, with 12 bases lying between them. The CDR3 has 15 amino acids. The CDR3 region is CASSYQRTDYNEQFF. CDR3 in DNA: TGTGCCAGCAGTTACCAAAGGACAGATTACAATGAGCAGTTCTTC.

The chain links TRBV28 to TRBJ2-7; a possible D gene is TRBD2 (6 bases). CDR3 length: 13 residues. Germline V lookup: CDR1 MDHEN, CDR2 SYDVKM. Trimming stripped 6 bases from V and 3 bases from J, with 12 bases between. The CDR3 spells CASRIPRGYEQYF. The CDR3 nucleotides read TGTGCCAGCAGAATCCCGCGGGGCTACGAGCAGTACTTC.

The V and J genes are TRBV7-9 and TRBJ2-7, with TRBD2 identical over 11 bases. Per the germline V gene, CDR1 is SEHNR and CDR2 is FQNEAQ (reference sequence). The CDR3 consists of 16 residues. The V gene end was trimmed by 4 bases and the J gene end by 4 bases; junction bases not matched to a gene: 9. CDR3 sequence: CASSSSTSGSRYEQYF. CDR3 in DNA: TGTGCCAGCAGCTCCTCCACTAGCGGGAGCCGGTACGAGCAGTACTTC.

The CDR3 DNA reads as TGTGCCAGCAGTTTCTTGCCCAGTGGCACAGATACGCAGTATTTT. Its protein is CASSFLPSGTDTQYF. The chain joins TRBV28 to TRBJ2-3; D is unresolved. In germline, CDR1 is MDHEN, CDR2 SYDVKM. The V end lost 3 bases, the J end lost 1 base, and 11 bases lay between the germline ends. The CDR3 extends over 15 amino acids.

The chain is built from TRBV21-1 and TRBJ1-5; the tabulated D call, TRBD1, remains unverified against the DNA. TRBV21-1 is given as a pseudogene. The CDR3 spans 14 residues. In nucleotides, the CDR3 is TGTGCCAGCAGCAAAGACAGTGGCCGTCAGCCCCAGCATTTT. This encodes CASSKDSGRQPQHF.

This chain joins TRBV6-5 and TRBJ2-3; TRBD2 matches at 10 bases. CDR3 size: 14 residues. CDR1 and CDR2 (germline): MNHEY, SVGAGI. The V gene end was trimmed by 6 bases and the J gene end by 5 bases; junction bases not matched to a gene: 5. The CDR3 sequence is CASSVGLAKDTQYF. The CDR3 DNA reads as TGTGCCAGCAGCGTGGGACTAGCGAAAGATACGCAGTATTTT.

The chain employs TRBV28 and TRBJ2-5, with 10 positions matching TRBD1. The junction had 9 bases not matched to a gene; V was cut back by 6 bases and J by 5 bases. CDR3 size: 15 residues. Germline lookup yields CDR1 MDHEN and CDR2 SYDVKM. Here the CDR3 reads CASRNPTGGAETQYF. The CDR3 nucleotides are TGTGCCAGCAGGAATCCGACAGGGGGCGCGGAGACCCAGTACTTC. Full variable domain (rest looked up from reference TRBV28 and TRBJ2-5): DVKVTQSSRYLVKRTGEKVFLECVQDMDHENMFWYRQDPGLGLRLIYFSYDVKMKEKGDIPEGYSVSREKKERFSLILESASTNQTSMYLCASRNPTGGAETQYFGPGTRLLVL.

The chain links TRBV6-1 to TRBJ1-2, with 7 bases aligning to TRBD1. Germline V gene sequence: CDR1 MNHNS, CDR2 SASEGT. The CDR3 covers 14 residues. V dropped 2 bases and J dropped 7; count of bases not matched to a gene: 7. CDR3 sequence (DNA): TGTGCCAGCAGTGAACAGGACAGGAGTGGTGGCTACACCTTC. Its translation: CASSEQDRSGGYTF.

The chain employs TRBV10-2 and TRBJ2-2; D is unclear. The V end was cut by 7 bases, the J end by 2 bases, with 5 bases between. The CDR3 has 12 amino acids. CDR1 is WSHSY, CDR2 SAAADI, per germline. The DNA of the CDR3 is TGCGCCAGCACAGGAAACACCGGGGAGCTGTTTTTT. Encoded protein: CASTGNTGELFF.

The chain joins TRBV10-1 to TRBJ2-7, with 15 bases that match TRBD2. V was pared by 10 bases and J by 1 base, with 5 bases of the junction left unmatched. Germline V gene data show CDR1 as WNHNN and CDR2 as SYGVQD (reference sequence). The CDR3 sequence is 15 residues long. Here the CDR3 DNA reads TGCGCCAAAGGGACTAGCGGGAGGTCTTCCTACGAGCAGTACTTC. This gives the protein CAKGTSGRSSYEQYF.

This rearrangement joins TRBV11-3 to TRBJ2-1; TRBD2 is a possible D gene (6 bases). The CDR3 contains 14 residues. Trimming took 0 bases from V and 8 from J, leaving 11 bases between them. CDR1 SGHNT and CDR2 YENEEA come from the germline V gene. CDR3 sequence (DNA): TGTGCCAGCAGCTTAGAGGAGACTAGTGATGAGCAGTTCTTC. Its protein product is CASSLEETSDEQFF.

The sample holds one count of this clone. The chain couples TRBV21-1 to TRBJ2-7; TRBD1 is taken as the D call from the table, unchecked against the DNA. TRBV21-1 is given as a pseudogene. This CDR3 spans 17 amino acids. The DNA for the CDR3 is TGTGCCAGCAGCAAAGGAGATCCGGGACAGGGATCCTACGAGCAGTACTTC. Its translation: CASSKGDPGQGSYEQYF.

In its sample, this clone was seen once. Here the CDR3 DNA reads TGCAGCGTTGTGCTAGCGGGAATCAAAAACATTCAGTACTTC. Its translation: CSVVLAGIKNIQYF. The V gene is TRBV29-1, the J gene TRBJ2-4; 9 nucleotides agree with TRBD2. Germline V gene sequence: CDR1 SQVTM, CDR2 ANQGSEA. The ends lost 4 bases at V and 3 bases at J; junction bases unmatched: 4. The CDR3 contains 14 residues. Full variable domain (outside the CDR3, taken from reference TRBV29-1 and TRBJ2-4): SAVISQKPSRDICQRGTSLTIQCQVDSQVTMMFWYRQQPGQSLTLIATANQGSEATYESGFVIDKFPISRPNLTFSTLTVSNMSPEDSSIYLCSVVLAGIKNIQYFGAGTRLSVL.

The V and J genes are TRBV5-1 and TRBJ2-5; 7 bases map to TRBD1. CDR1 is SGHRS, CDR2 YFSETQ, per germline. The CDR3 sequence is 14 residues long. Trimming removed 4 bases from V and 7 bases from J; junction bases left unmatched: 10. The CDR3 region is CASSDGQAEGTQYF. In nucleotides, the CDR3 is TGCGCCAGCAGCGACGGACAGGCCGAGGGGACCCAGTACTTC.

For this clone: Other nucleotide sequences from this sample produce the same CDR3. The chain links TRBV11-2 to TRBJ1-1; a weak D match, TRBD1 (5 bases). This CDR3 region has 13 residues. The germline V and J ends were trimmed by 5 bases and 1 base, with 8 bases remaining between them. Germline-derived CDR1 and CDR2 are SGHAT and FQNNGV. In nucleotides, the CDR3 is TGTGCCAGCAGCGTACAGGCGAACACTGAAGCTTTCTTT. This translates into CASSVQANTEAFF.

The J gene is TRBJ2-3, the V gene TRBV5-1; TRBD2 matches at 7 bases. CDR1 is SGHRS and CDR2 is YFSETQ in the germline V gene. V lost 1 base to trimming and J lost 6 bases; unmatched junction nucleotides: 8. This CDR3 contains 15 residues. CDR3 sequence: CASSLLPSGWDTQYF. The CDR3, as DNA: TGCGCCAGCAGCTTGTTGCCTAGCGGATGGGATACGCAGTATTTT.

The chain carries TRBV7-8 and TRBJ1-1; possible D gene TRBD1, 5 bases. The CDR3 is made up of 13 amino acids. The ends were cut back, 3 bases at V and 3 bases at J, with 8 bases in the middle. Germline values: CDR1 SGHVS, CDR2 FQNEAQ. In DNA, the CDR3 is TGTGCCAGCAGCTTCAGGGAGGACACTGAAGCTTTCTTT. Protein sequence: CASSFREDTEAFF.

This clone was detected only once. Here the CDR3 reads CASRTTLGPGANVLTF. The CDR3 DNA sequence: TGCGCCAGCAGGACAACTTTAGGCCCTGGGGCCAACGTCCTGACTTTC. The chain recombines TRBV5-1 with TRBJ2-6, with D hard to call. V was trimmed by 5 bases and J by 2 bases, leaving 14 bases between them. Germline V gene lookup returns CDR1 SGHRS and CDR2 YFSETQ. This CDR3 region has 16 residues. The whole variable domain, remainder taken from reference TRBV5-1 and TRBJ2-6, is KAGVTQTPRYLIKTRGQQVTLSCSPISGHRSVSWYQQTPGQGLQFLFEYFSETQRNKGNFPGRFSGRQFSNSRSEMNVSTLELGDSALYLCASRTTLGPGANVLTFGAGSRLTVL.

About this clone: Mismatch with germline at one junction end may stem from a read error. The J gene is TRBJ2-2, the V gene TRBV7-7; 12 bases agree with TRBD2. This CDR3 is built from 17 residues. Germline values: CDR1 SSHAT, CDR2 FNYEAQ (reference sequence). The CDR3 nucleotides are TGTGCTAGCAGCCCAAGCCTAGCGGGAGGGCCGGCCGGGGAGCTGTTTTTT. It is translated as CASSPSLAGGPAGELFF.

The genes are TRBV2 and TRBJ2-5; possibly TRBD1 for D (6 bases). CDR1 and CDR2 (germline): SNHLY, FYNNEI. V was cut by 7 bases and J by 1 base, with 13 bases left in between. The CDR3 has 14 amino acids. CDR3 in DNA: TGTGCCAGCACCGAACGGACAGCCCAAGAGACCCAGTACTTC. Translating gives CASTERTAQETQYF.